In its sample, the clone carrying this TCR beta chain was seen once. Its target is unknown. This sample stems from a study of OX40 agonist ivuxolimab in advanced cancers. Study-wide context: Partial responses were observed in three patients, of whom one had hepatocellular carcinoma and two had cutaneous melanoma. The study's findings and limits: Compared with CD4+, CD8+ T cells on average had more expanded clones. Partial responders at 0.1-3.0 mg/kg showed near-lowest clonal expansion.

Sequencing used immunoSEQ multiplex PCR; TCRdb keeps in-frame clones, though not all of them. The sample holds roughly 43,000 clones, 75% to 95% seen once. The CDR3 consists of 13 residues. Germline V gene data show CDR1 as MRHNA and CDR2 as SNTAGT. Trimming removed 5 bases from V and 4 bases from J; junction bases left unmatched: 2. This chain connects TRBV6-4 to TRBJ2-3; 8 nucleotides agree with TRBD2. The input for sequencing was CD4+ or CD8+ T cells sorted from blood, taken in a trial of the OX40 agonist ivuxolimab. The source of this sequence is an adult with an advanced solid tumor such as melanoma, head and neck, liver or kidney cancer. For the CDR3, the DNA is TGTGCCAGCAGTAGCGGGAGCCCAGATACGCAGTATTTT. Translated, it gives CASSSGSPDTQYF.